The 12 T cell receptor beta chains below were found in one sample sequenced in a study of blood T cell repertoires in COVID-19. TCRdb's table, derived via immunoSEQ multiplex PCR, lists solely in-frame clones and lacks some. The repertoire holds 85,000 to 130,000 clones, 75% to 85% seen once, with 6.2% in the top ten. Specimen: peripheral blood. The receptors were gathered from a man aged 80 or over with COVID-19, enrolled during active disease.

The chain couples TRBV7-9 to TRBJ1-5; D not resolved. The germline V gene has CDR1 SEHNR and CDR2 FQNEAQ (reference sequence). The CDR3 is 14 residues long. Trimming removed 5 bases at V and 0 bases at J, with 8 bases between. CDR3 residues: CASSLHGSNQPQHF. The CDR3 coding sequence is TGTGCCAGCAGCCTCCACGGTAGCAATCAGCCCCAGCATTTT.

This clone was detected only once. This chain connects TRBV5-1 to TRBJ2-1, with 9 bases matching TRBD2. The V gene's germline CDR1 is SGHRS and CDR2 YFSETQ. V lost 1 base, J lost 5 bases, and 4 bases stayed unmatched. This CDR3 contains 15 residues. CDR3 sequence (DNA): TGCGCCAGCAGCTTGTTGGGACTAGCCAACAATGAGCAGTTCTTC. Translation gives CASSLLGLANNEQFF.

This clone is a singleton in its sample. This rearrangement joins TRBV28 to TRBJ1-2; 7 bases are shared with TRBD1. Looked up from germline, CDR1 is MDHEN and CDR2 is SYDVKM. CDR3 length: 15 amino acids. V shed 1 base, J shed 4 bases, and the junction held 6 bases outside the gene matches. CDR3 sequence (DNA): TGTGCCAGCAGTTTATCGAGGGGGCGACTCTATGGCTACACCTTC. Translation: CASSLSRGRLYGYTF.

V and J are TRBV15 and TRBJ2-5; D possibly corresponds to TRBD2 (6 bases). The germline V gene encodes CDR1 LNHNV and CDR2 YYDKDF (reference sequence). The CDR3 extends over 12 amino acids. V was pared by 0 bases and J by 14 bases, with 13 bases between. The CDR3 DNA is TGTGCCACCAGCAGAGATTCCGGGACTGCATACTTC. Protein: CATSRDSGTAYF. Combining the CDR3 with reference TRBV15 and TRBJ2-5 gives the whole variable domain DAMVIQNPRYQVTQFGKPVTLSCSQTLNHNVMYWYQQKSSQAPKLLFHYYDKDFNNEADTPDNFQSRRPNTSFCFLDIRSPGLGDTAMYLCATSRDSGTAYFGPGTRLLVL.

This chain connects TRBV10-2 to TRBJ1-1, with a possible D match to TRBD1 (5 bases). The CDR3 length is 13 residues. V dropped 5 bases and J dropped 1 base, with 8 bases sitting between them. Per germline, CDR1 WSHSY and CDR2 SAAADI. Here the CDR3 reads CASSRQRNTEAFF. The CDR3, as DNA: TGCGCCAGCAGTAGACAGAGGAACACTGAAGCTTTCTTT.

This chain connects TRBV10-3 to TRBJ2-2; 14 nucleotides match TRBD2. V lost 6 bases to trimming and J lost 3 bases; unmatched junction nucleotides: 6. The germline gives CDR1 ENHRY, CDR2 SYGVKD. This CDR3 has 17 amino acids. This CDR3 is CAIRGTSGSVDTGELFF. In DNA, the CDR3 is TGTGCCATCAGGGGGACTAGCGGGAGTGTAGACACCGGGGAGCTGTTTTTT.

The rearrangement links TRBV7-8 to TRBJ2-1; 10 nucleotides align to TRBD2. Germline trimming cut 3 bases from V and 5 bases from J; bases unmatched to any gene: 7. The CDR3 runs to 16 residues. Germline lookup yields CDR1 SGHVS and CDR2 FQNEAQ. In DNA, the CDR3 is TGTGCCAGCAGCTTCCTAGCGGGAGTATCCCACAATGAGCAGTTCTTC. This gives the protein CASSFLAGVSHNEQFF. Looking up the rest from reference TRBV7-8 and TRBJ2-1 gives the full variable domain: GAGVSQSPRYKVAKRGQDVALRCDPISGHVSLFWYQQALGQGPEFLTYFQNEAQLDKSGLPSDRFFAERPEGSVSTLKIQRTQQEDSAVYLCASSFLAGVSHNEQFFGPGTRLTVL.

The sample holds a few counts of this clone. V and J are TRBV19 and TRBJ1-1, with D tentatively TRBD1 (5 bases). Per the germline V gene, CDR1 is LNHDA and CDR2 is SQIVND (reference sequence). The CDR3 runs 15 residues. Trimming removed 4 bases at V and 1 base at J, with 13 bases between. The CDR3 region has the DNA TGTGCCAGTAGTACCCCACAGGAGGGGAACACTGAAGCTTTCTTT. Its translation is CASSTPQEGNTEAFF.

This clone turned up a few times. The J gene is TRBJ2-7, the V gene TRBV7-6; TRBD2 is a possible D gene (6 bases). Trimming left V 5 bases short and J 0 bases short, with 11 bases between. Germline CDR1 reads SGHVS; CDR2 reads FNYEAQ. The CDR3 has 14 amino acids. CDR3 bases: TGTGCCAGCAGCCCCCTGGGAGGCTCCTACGAGCAGTACTTC. Its protein product is CASSPLGGSYEQYF.

The J gene is TRBJ2-7, the V gene TRBV28, with 10 nucleotides matching TRBD1. With V trimmed by 6 bases and J by 2 bases, 4 bases remained unmatched. Germline-derived CDR1 and CDR2 are MDHEN and SYDVKM. The length of the CDR3 is 14 residues. CDR3 sequence: CASRSGTGAYEQYF. DNA for the CDR3: TGTGCCAGCAGATCCGGGACAGGGGCCTACGAGCAGTACTTC.

This clone appeared a few times. The gene calls are TRBV11-1 and TRBJ2-5; 9 bases match TRBD1. The junction had 2 bases not matched to a gene; V was cut back by 5 bases and J by 1 base. CDR3 size: 14 residues. Germline lookup yields CDR1 SGHAT and CDR2 FQDESV (reference sequence). In DNA, the CDR3 is TGTGCCAGCAGCCTACAGGGGGCCCAAGAGACCCAGTACTTC. The encoded protein is CASSLQGAQETQYF.

J is TRBJ1-4 and V is TRBV18; 10 bases match TRBD1. Germline values: CDR1 KGHSH, CDR2 LQKENI. V lost 6 bases and J lost 8; bases outside the gene matches: 6. This CDR3 has 14 residues. CDR3 sequence (DNA): TGTGCCAGCTCTCCCGGGACAGGGGACGAAAAACTGTTTTTT. Translating it yields CASSPGTGDEKLFF.